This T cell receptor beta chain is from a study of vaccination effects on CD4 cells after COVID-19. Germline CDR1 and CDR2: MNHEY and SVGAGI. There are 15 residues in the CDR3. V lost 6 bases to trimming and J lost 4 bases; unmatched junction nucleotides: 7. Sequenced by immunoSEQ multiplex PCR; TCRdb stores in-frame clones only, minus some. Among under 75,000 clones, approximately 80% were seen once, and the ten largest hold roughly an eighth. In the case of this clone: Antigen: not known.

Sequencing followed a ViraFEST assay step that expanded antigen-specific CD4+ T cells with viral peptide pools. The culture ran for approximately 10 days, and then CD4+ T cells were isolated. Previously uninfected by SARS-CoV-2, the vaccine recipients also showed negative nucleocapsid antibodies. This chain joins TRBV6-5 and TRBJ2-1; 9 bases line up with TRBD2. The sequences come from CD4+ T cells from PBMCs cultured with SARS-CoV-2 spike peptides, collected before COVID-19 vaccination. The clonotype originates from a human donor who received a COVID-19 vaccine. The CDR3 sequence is CASSLWRGGYNEQFF. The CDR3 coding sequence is TGTGCCAGCAGCCTGTGGCGGGGGGGTTACAATGAGCAGTTCTTC.